This TCR beta chain derives from a study of metastatic and nonmetastatic thyroid tumors. Study overall: Thyroid patients, malignant and benign, had repertoires compared across blood and tumor or nodule tissue.

Thyroid surgery took place with no prior treatment in any patient. TCRdb reanalyzed the PCR reads with MiXCR. The sample holds approximately 79,000 clones, approximately 9% seen once. Study observations and caveats: Reported TCR beta diversity, measured in blood and tumor, was significantly higher for malignant thyroid tumors than for benign nodules.

The sample holds many counts of this clone. Its antigen is not known. Deletions cut 1 base from V and 4 bases from J, with 17 bases between. The CDR3 runs to 16 residues. Germline V gives CDR1 LGHDT, CDR2 YNNKEL (reference sequence). Sequencing used blood. This receptor was obtained from a female donor with papillary thyroid cancer or a benign thyroid nodule (not recorded which). Some clones in this sample may be carry-over from other donors' samples. The V call is TRBV3-1, the J call TRBJ2-7; D gene unclear. DNA for the CDR3: TGTGCCAGCAGCCAAGGGAGAAGCCTTACCCTATACGAGCAGTACTTC. Residues: CASSQGRSLTLYEQYF.